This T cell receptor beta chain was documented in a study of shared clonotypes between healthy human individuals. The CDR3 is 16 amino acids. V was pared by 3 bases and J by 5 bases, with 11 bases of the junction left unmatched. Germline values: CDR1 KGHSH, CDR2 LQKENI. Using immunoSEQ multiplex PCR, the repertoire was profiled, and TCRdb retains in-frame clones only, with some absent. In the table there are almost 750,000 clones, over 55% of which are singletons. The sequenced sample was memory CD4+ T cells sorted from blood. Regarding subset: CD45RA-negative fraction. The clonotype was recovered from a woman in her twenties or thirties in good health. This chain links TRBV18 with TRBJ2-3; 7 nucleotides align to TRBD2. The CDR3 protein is CASSPEGLEIKDTQYF. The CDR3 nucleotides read TGTGCCAGCTCACCCGAAGGACTAGAAATAAAAGATACGCAGTATTTT.